The 24 T cell receptor beta chains reported below all come from one sample, sequenced in a study of blood T cell dynamics during melanoma immunotherapy (TCRdb year 2020). Per the publication, the time point label means: pre-treatment baseline. Libraries were prepared through the immunoSEQ multiplex PCR assay. TCRdb took over this immuneACCESS table, retaining in-frame rearrangements with V and J assigned. Such tables are incomplete; in checked studies, under half of the missing clones stem from an unresolved V gene, and the remainder is unexplained. Here the sample has about 10,000 clones; approximately 91% occur a single time. Of the sample, approximately 7.4% is held by the ten largest clones. The starting material was blood, obtained from a patient treated with checkpoint blockade. These receptors were obtained from a human donor with melanoma.

The chain joins TRBV19 to TRBJ2-5, with 16 bases aligning to TRBD2. The trim removed 3 bases at V and 4 bases at J, leaving 8 bases unmatched. CDR3 length equals 18 residues. Germline V gene sequence: CDR1 LNHDA, CDR2 SQIVND (reference sequence). CDR3 nucleotide sequence: TGTGCCAGTAGTATTGGGACTAGCGGGAGGGTCGGAGGAGAGACCCAGTACTTC. Amino acid sequence: CASSIGTSGRVGGETQYF.

This clone is a singleton in its sample. Compared with germline, one end of the junction differs, possibly owing to a read error. This chain uses TRBV28 with TRBJ2-3, with D perhaps TRBD1 or TRBD2 (6 bases each). The CDR3 covers 10 residues. Germline CDR1 and CDR2: MDHEN and SYDVKM. CDR3 amino acids: CATYRGLGRF. DNA for the CDR3: TGTGCCACCTACCGGGGGCTCGGTAGATTT.

The chain joins TRBV19 to TRBJ2-5; TRBD2 agrees at 10 bases. The J call may be wrong; the DNA end is better matched by TRBJ2-7. CDR1 is LNHDA, CDR2 SQIVND, per germline (reference sequence). The CDR3 length is 19 residues. In DNA form, the CDR3 reads TGTGCCAGTAGTATCAAGGGGCTAGCGGGAGCCTCGGGGAACTACGAGCAGTACTTC. Translation: CASSIKGLAGASGNYEQYF.

The chain uses TRBV18 and TRBJ2-5; 9 nucleotides line up with TRBD2. Matching the DNA end better, TRBJ2-7 makes the J call doubtful. The CDR3 runs 15 residues. CDR1 KGHSH and CDR2 LQKENI come from the germline V gene. This chain's CDR3 is CASSARLADSYEQYF. The CDR3 coding sequence is TGTGCCAGCTCAGCACGACTAGCGGACTCCTACGAGCAGTACTTC.

V usage is TRBV7-9 and J usage is TRBJ2-5; weak D call: TRBD2 (5 bases). The CDR3 is 14 residues long. Germline V gives CDR1 SEHNR, CDR2 FQNEAQ (reference sequence). The V end was cut by 8 bases, the J end by 1 base, with 14 bases between. CDR3 amino acids: CASSRGYRQETQYF. The CDR3 DNA is TGTGCCAGCTCTCGAGGGTACCGCCAAGAGACCCAGTACTTC.

V is TRBV6-5 and J is TRBJ2-5; D is possibly TRBD1 or TRBD2 (5 bases each). Trimming pared 8 bases from V and 3 bases from J, leaving 16 bases between. The CDR3 has 14 residues. Germline loops: CDR1 MNHEY, CDR2 SVGAGI. The CDR3 loop reads CASRPPGPKETQYF. In nucleotides, the CDR3 is TGTGCCAGCCGACCCCCGGGGCCCAAAGAGACCCAGTACTTC.

This chain links TRBV28 with TRBJ2-5; D is unclear. The CDR3 covers 15 residues. V lost 1 base, J lost 4 bases, and 13 bases lay in between. Germline CDR1 reads MDHEN; CDR2 reads SYDVKM. This CDR3 is CASSLSPAVRETQYF. The CDR3, as DNA: TGTGCCAGCAGTTTATCTCCCGCAGTGCGAGAGACCCAGTACTTC.

This clone was detected only once. V and J are TRBV5-8 and TRBJ2-1; 7 bases are a match to TRBD2. The V gene's germline CDR1 is SGHTS and CDR2 YDEGEE. J was trimmed by 1 base and V by 2 bases; bases with no gene match: 3. The CDR3 is 15 residues long. Here the CDR3 reads CASSFLRGSYNEQFF. CDR3 sequence (DNA): TGTGCCAGCAGCTTTCTGCGGGGGTCCTACAATGAGCAGTTCTTC.

This clone was seen a single time. J is TRBJ2-5 and V is TRBV11-1; 9 bases line up with TRBD1. Germline lookup yields CDR1 SGHAT and CDR2 FQDESV (reference sequence). CDR3 length: 16 amino acids. The V and J ends lost 1 base and 5 bases, in that order; junction bases with no gene match: 8. The CDR3 DNA reads as TGTGCCAGCAGCTTAGGCCCGGGACAGGGATCGGAGACCCAGTACTTC. Translation gives CASSLGPGQGSETQYF. Together with reference TRBV11-1 and TRBJ2-5, the CDR3 gives the full variable domain: EAEVAQSPRYKITEKSQAVAFWCDPISGHATLYWYRQILGQGPELLVQFQDESVVDDSQLPKDRFSAERLKGVDSTLKIQPAELGDSAMYLCASSLGPGQGSETQYFGPGTRLLVL.

This chain connects TRBV19 to TRBJ2-5; D unresolved. This CDR3 is 14 amino acids long. Germline lookup yields CDR1 LNHDA and CDR2 SQIVND (reference sequence). The ends were cut back, 4 bases at V and 5 bases at J, with 14 bases in the middle. As DNA, the CDR3 is TGTGCCAGTAGTACCGGATCCGCTCTGGAGACCCAGTACTTC. It specifies CASSTGSALETQYF.

The chain employs TRBV28 and TRBJ2-7; perhaps D is TRBD1 or TRBD2 (5 bases each). Deletions cut 4 bases from V and 3 bases from J, with 13 bases between. Germline loops: CDR1 MDHEN, CDR2 SYDVKM. This CDR3 has 14 residues. The DNA for the CDR3 is TGTGCCAGCAGTTCGGGACGGCCCCACTACGAGCAGTACTTC. Protein: CASSSGRPHYEQYF.

This clone was detected only a few times. The gene calls are TRBV2 and TRBJ1-4; D call uncertain. V gave up 5 bases and J gave up 6 bases, with 10 bases separating them. CDR3 length equals 13 residues. Per germline, CDR1 SNHLY and CDR2 FYNNEI. In DNA form, the CDR3 reads TGTGCCAGCAGTTCGCACCCCGATGAAAAACTGTTTTTT. It yields the protein CASSSHPDEKLFF. Filled out from reference TRBV2 and TRBJ1-4, the complete variable domain reads EPEVTQTPSHQVTQMGQEVILRCVPISNHLYFYWYRQILGQKVEFLVSFYNNEISEKSEIFDDQFSVERPDGSNFTLKIRSTKLEDSAMYFCASSSHPDEKLFFGSGTQLSVL.

The V call is TRBV5-4, the J call TRBJ2-3, with D perhaps matching TRBD2 (6 bases). The germline V gene has CDR1 SGHNT and CDR2 YYREEE (reference sequence). Trimming cost V 4 bases and J 1 base, with 13 bases left between them. This CDR3 has 15 residues. CDR3 DNA sequence: TGTGCCAGCAGCACCCCCGGGGGTGGCACAGATACGCAGTATTTT. Translated, it gives CASSTPGGGTDTQYF. Using reference TRBV5-4 and TRBJ2-3 for the parts outside the CDR3, the full variable domain is ETGVTQSPTHLIKTRGQQVTLRCSSQSGHNTVSWYQQALGQGPQFIFQYYREEENGRGNFPPRFSGLQFPNYSSELNVNALELDDSALYLCASSTPGGGTDTQYFGPGTRLTVL.

The table lists this clone with a count of one. The CDR3 protein is CASSITGISGYTF. The CDR3, as DNA: TGTGCCAGTAGTATTACAGGGATCTCTGGCTACACCTTC. The chain is built from TRBV19 and TRBJ1-2, with TRBD1 as a possible D gene (6 bases). Germline V CDR1 and CDR2: LNHDA, SQIVND (reference sequence). The CDR3 totals 13 residues. Trimming took off 3 bases at V and 7 bases at J, with 12 bases between the two ends.

The gene calls are TRBV5-1 and TRBJ2-3, with TRBD2 as a possible D gene (7 bases). Deletions cut 4 bases from V and 5 bases from J, with 23 bases between. Germline V CDR1 and CDR2: SGHRS, YFSETQ. The CDR3 has 17 amino acids. The CDR3 reads CASSPRGGAGRQDTQYF. CDR3 nucleotides: TGCGCCAGCAGCCCGAGGGGGGGAGCAGGGCGGCAAGATACGCAGTATTTT.

This chain links TRBV2 with TRBJ1-5; D might be TRBD1 (6 bases). V was cut by 3 bases and J by 6 bases, with 15 bases left in between. The CDR3 has 15 residues. Germline V lookup: CDR1 SNHLY, CDR2 FYNNEI. Written as DNA, the CDR3 is TGTGCCAGCAGTGAGGCAACAGGGTCCAGTCAGCCCCAGCATTTT. Amino acids: CASSEATGSSQPQHF.

This clone was observed once. The J gene is TRBJ1-4, the V gene TRBV6-6; D remains ambiguous. The CDR3 extends over 13 amino acids. Trimming stripped 0 bases from V and 13 bases from J, with 12 bases between. Germline CDR1 and CDR2: MNHNY and SVGAGI (reference sequence). CDR3 coding DNA: TGTGCCAGCAGTTACTCGAGTTGGACGGCACTGTTTTTT. This sequence encodes CASSYSSWTALFF.

The table lists this clone with a count of one. The chain has TRBV7-2 and TRBJ1-3; possible D gene TRBD1, 6 bases. With 4 bases removed from V and 2 bases from J, the gap between germline ends came to 9 bases. CDR1 and CDR2 from the germline V gene are SGHTA and FQGNSA. This CDR3 spans 14 amino acids. The CDR3 protein is CASSSGQPGNTIYF. The CDR3 DNA sequence: TGTGCCAGCAGCTCCGGACAGCCTGGAAACACCATATATTTT.

J is TRBJ2-7 and V is TRBV21-1; the table's TRBD2 call for D was not verified on the DNA. TRBV21-1 is tagged as a pseudogene. The CDR3 loop spans 14 amino acids. The CDR3 spells CASSKVGVSYEQYF. CDR3 sequence (DNA): TGTGCCAGCAGCAAAGTGGGAGTCTCCTACGAGCAGTACTTC.

The rearrangement joins TRBV7-2 to TRBJ2-5, with a tentative D call TRBD2 (6 bases). Between the trimmed V and J ends, which lost 2 bases and 4 bases, there was a span of 11 bases. This CDR3 is 14 amino acids long. Germline CDR1 is SGHTA and CDR2 is FQGNSA. CDR3: CASSLRRARETQYF. CDR3 bases: TGTGCCAGCAGCTTAAGGAGGGCAAGAGAGACCCAGTACTTC.

This chain connects TRBV6-5 to TRBJ2-1, with a possible D match to TRBD2 (6 bases). This CDR3 comprises 15 residues. The germline V gene encodes CDR1 MNHEY and CDR2 SVGAGI. V was trimmed by 0 bases and J by 3 bases, leaving 9 bases between them. The CDR3 DNA is TGTGCCAGCAGTTACTCATCGGGAGTCTACAATGAGCAGTTCTTC. It encodes CASSYSSGVYNEQFF.

The chain employs TRBV19 and TRBJ1-3, with D hard to call. V was pared by 2 bases and J by 0 bases, with 8 bases between. This CDR3 is built from 15 residues. Germline V gene sequence: CDR1 LNHDA, CDR2 SQIVND (reference sequence). The CDR3 reads CASSISDYSGNTIYF. CDR3 bases: TGTGCCAGTAGTATATCGGACTACTCTGGAAACACCATATATTTT.

V usage is TRBV28 and J usage is TRBJ1-5; TRBD1 matches 7 bases. The CDR3 sequence is 14 residues long. V lost 3 bases and J lost 4; bases outside the gene matches: 3. The V gene's germline CDR1 is MDHEN and CDR2 SYDVKM. The CDR3 reads CASSLVQGNQPQHF. The DNA for the CDR3 is TGTGCCAGCAGTTTGGTACAGGGGAATCAGCCCCAGCATTTT.

The genes are TRBV6-1 and TRBJ2-3; 11 nucleotides match TRBD2. This CDR3 has 18 residues. The junction had 10 bases not matched to a gene; V was cut back by 1 base and J by 4 bases. The V gene's germline CDR1 is MNHNS and CDR2 SASEGT. The CDR3 loop is CASSEGLAGGPLSDTQYF. In nucleotides, the CDR3 is TGTGCCAGCAGTGAAGGGCTAGCGGGAGGTCCTCTTTCAGATACGCAGTATTTT.